This T cell receptor (beta chain) originates from a study of blood T cell repertoires in COVID-19. Study in general: Samples taken during acute and convalescent COVID-19 were collected in the United States, Italy and Spain. Nucleic acid was either cDNA or gDNA, and it came from T cells, B-cell-depleted T cells, or PBMCs.

Original data processing: Nucleated cell counts were estimated from reference gene primer amplification. Produced via immunoSEQ multiplex PCR; TCRdb's table is partial and in-frame only. The V and J calls and clone size come from that table; D and trimming were worked out from the DNA. This sample has approximately 120,000 clones, with around 81% found just once. The receptor's source is a woman in her forties or fifties with acute or convalescent COVID-19. Input material: peripheral blood.

In nucleotides, the CDR3 is TGTGCCAGCAGTTTATTTGGTCAGGGGGCTATCTACGAGCAGTACTTC. As protein: CASSLFGQGAIYEQYF. The V call is TRBV27, the J call TRBJ2-7, with 8 bases aligning to TRBD1. V shed 1 base and J 3 bases; nucleotides not matched to a gene: 8. The CDR3 contains 16 residues. Germline V gives CDR1 MNHEY, CDR2 SMNVEV (reference sequence).